Given below is one T cell receptor beta chain in context. These data are taken from a study of blood T cell repertoires in COVID-19. In the study overall: Sources were T cells, B-cell-depleted T cells, or PBMCs; the material itself was cDNA or gDNA.

Germline lookup yields CDR1 SGHDN and CDR2 FVKESK. The CDR3 has 14 amino acids. V shed 4 bases and J 2 bases; nucleotides not matched to a gene: 3. Original processing notes: Reference gene primer amplification yielded estimated nucleated cell counts. Here immunoSEQ multiplex PCR was the method, and the copy in TCRdb shows in-frame clones only, minus some. That table is the source of V, J and clone size, and D and trimming were worked out from the DNA. The data show more than 200,000 clones, more than 60% seen once. Sequenced: peripheral blood. This receptor was obtained from a woman aged 40 to 55 with active or convalescent COVID-19. V usage is TRBV14 and J usage is TRBJ2-7; 9 nucleotides line up with TRBD1. DNA for the CDR3: TGTGCCAGCAGCCTAGGGACAGGGACCTACGAGCAGTACTTC. The encoded protein is CASSLGTGTYEQYF.